The 24 T cell receptor beta chains given below trace back to one sample, sequenced in a study of T cell responses to AZD1222 COVID-19 vaccine. Assay: immunoSEQ multiplex PCR; the TCRdb copy retains only in-frame clones and omits some. This sample has approximately 96,000 clones, with 70% to 90% found just once. This specimen consisted of peripheral blood, obtained 28 days after the second AZD1222 dose. The receptor source for this set is an adult who received the AZD1222 COVID-19 vaccine.

This chain links TRBV6-5 with TRBJ1-3; D remains ambiguous. The germline CDR1 and CDR2 sequences are MNHEY and SVGAGI. CDR3 length: 15 residues. V lost 0 bases and J 0 bases, leaving 6 bases between the germline ends. The CDR3, as DNA: TGTGCCAGCAGTTACTCTCGGTTCTCTGGAAACACCATATATTTT. This encodes CASSYSRFSGNTIYF.

J is TRBJ1-6 and V is TRBV28, with a tentative D call TRBD1 (6 bases). V lost 2 bases, J lost 9 bases, and 17 bases lay in between. The CDR3 has 16 residues. CDR1 and CDR2 from the germline V gene are MDHEN and SYDVKM. The CDR3 DNA reads TGTGCCAGCAGTTTAGCCCTTGGGGGGGCTAGTTCACCCCTCCACTTT. Translated, it gives CASSLALGGASSPLHF.

The chain employs TRBV5-1 and TRBJ2-1; D gene uncertain. Trimming removed 4 bases at V and 6 bases at J, with 8 bases between. The CDR3 is made up of 12 amino acids. CDR1 is SGHRS, CDR2 YFSETQ, per germline. The CDR3 loop reads CASSLSANEQFF. The CDR3 bases are TGCGCCAGCAGCCTGTCCGCCAATGAGCAGTTCTTC.

This chain connects TRBV5-6 to TRBJ2-2, with 9 bases aligning to TRBD2. The CDR3 runs to 16 residues. Trimming took 0 bases from V and 2 from J; bases not matched to a gene: 2. Germline V CDR1 and CDR2: SGHDT, YYEEEE. The CDR3 DNA sequence: TGTGCCAGCAGCTTGGGACTAGCGGTTAACACCGGGGAGCTGTTTTTT. It encodes CASSLGLAVNTGELFF.

The gene calls are TRBV25-1 and TRBJ2-3; 7 positions match TRBD2. V shed 3 bases and J 11 bases; nucleotides not matched to a gene: 2. Germline V gene data show CDR1 as MGHDK and CDR2 as SYGVNS. The CDR3 loop spans 11 amino acids. The CDR3 reads CASSDPGGQYF. The CDR3 DNA reads TGTGCCAGCAGTGACCCGGGAGGGCAGTATTTT.

A single count supports this clone. This chain connects TRBV28 to TRBJ1-2; D unclear. This CDR3 has 12 amino acids. V was shortened by 7 bases and J by 5 bases, with 11 bases between the two germline ends. From germline, CDR1 is MDHEN and CDR2 SYDVKM. CDR3 protein: CASTAPWYGYTF. DNA for the CDR3: TGTGCCAGCACGGCGCCTTGGTATGGCTACACCTTC.

J is TRBJ1-1 and V is TRBV29-1; D is perhaps TRBD1 (5 bases). The CDR3 length is 14 residues. The V and J ends lost 4 bases and 1 base respectively, with 13 bases between them. Germline CDR1 reads SQVTM; CDR2 reads ANQGSEA. The CDR3 nucleotides are TGCAGCGTTGTGGGGGTCCCCGGGAACACTGAAGCTTTCTTT. Translated: CSVVGVPGNTEAFF.

This chain joins TRBV6-6 and TRBJ1-5; a possible D gene is TRBD1 (5 bases). This CDR3 comprises 15 residues. V lost 0 bases and J 0 bases, leaving 6 bases between the germline ends. From germline, CDR1 is MNHNY and CDR2 SVGAGI (reference sequence). The chain's CDR3 is CASSYSGVSNQPQHF. As DNA, the CDR3 is TGTGCCAGCAGTTACTCGGGGGTTAGCAATCAGCCCCAGCATTTT.

The rearrangement joins TRBV29-1 to TRBJ2-3, with D unclear. Looked up from germline, CDR1 is SQVTM and CDR2 is ANQGSEA. The germline V and J ends were trimmed by 5 bases and 4 bases, with 13 bases remaining between them. CDR3 length: 13 amino acids. The DNA for the CDR3 is TGCAGCGTTTCAAGCCAACTGGCAGATACGCAGTATTTT. Protein product: CSVSSQLADTQYF.

J is TRBJ1-2 and V is TRBV19, with TRBD1 matching over 7 bases. From germline, CDR1 is LNHDA and CDR2 SQIVND (reference sequence). V gave up 8 bases and J gave up 5 bases; unmatched junction bases: 2. The CDR3 has 11 residues. The CDR3 region is CASWGQYGYTF. Written as DNA, the CDR3 is TGTGCCAGTTGGGGACAGTATGGCTACACCTTC.

Only one count was recorded for this clone. CDR3 bases: TGTGCCAGCAGCTTATTAGGACAAGAGACCCAGTACTTC. Its protein is CASSLLGQETQYF. The chain joins TRBV7-2 to TRBJ2-5; D is ambiguous. The germline CDR1 and CDR2 sequences are SGHTA and FQGNSA. The CDR3 is made up of 13 amino acids. V was trimmed by 2 bases and J by 2 bases, leaving 6 bases between them.

V and J are TRBV11-2 and TRBJ2-5; D gene uncertain. There are 14 residues in the CDR3. Germline lookup yields CDR1 SGHAT and CDR2 FQNNGV. V was cut by 3 bases and J by 1 base, with 9 bases left in between. The CDR3 sequence: CASSFGPPQETQYF. DNA for the CDR3: TGTGCCAGCAGCTTTGGTCCTCCCCAAGAGACCCAGTACTTC.

This chain connects TRBV27 to TRBJ2-7; D perhaps matches TRBD2 (6 bases). CDR3 length: 14 amino acids. Germline V CDR1 and CDR2: MNHEY, SMNVEV (reference sequence). Trimming removed 5 bases at V and 4 bases at J, with 15 bases between. In DNA, the CDR3 is TGTGCCAGCAGTCTCAGGGAGGAGAAATACGAGCAGTACTTC. It encodes CASSLREEKYEQYF.

The chain uses TRBV28 and TRBJ1-6; TRBD1 might be the D (6 bases). V was cut by 7 bases and J by 6 bases, with 10 bases left in between. CDR3 length equals 13 residues. From germline, CDR1 is MDHEN and CDR2 SYDVKM. The CDR3 DNA is TGTGCCAGCATAAGGACAGTTAATTCACCCCTCCACTTT. This encodes CASIRTVNSPLHF.

The V gene is TRBV7-2, the J gene TRBJ2-3, with 13 nucleotides matching TRBD2. This CDR3 is built from 17 residues. Germline V gives CDR1 SGHTA, CDR2 FQGNSA. V lost 5 bases, J lost 7 bases, and 12 bases stayed unmatched. For the CDR3, the DNA is TGTGCCAGCAGCATCGAGACTAGCGGGGGGAGTAGAAATACGCAGTATTTT. Amino acids: CASSIETSGGSRNTQYF. The complete variable domain, with remaining parts taken from reference TRBV7-2 and TRBJ2-3, reads GAGVSQSPSNKVTEKGKDVELRCDPISGHTALYWYRQSLGQGLEFLIYFQGNSAPDKSGLPSDRFSAERTGGSVSTLTIQRTQQEDSAVYLCASSIETSGGSRNTQYFGPGTRLTVL.

The chain carries TRBV7-3 and TRBJ2-3; the match to TRBD2 covers 10 bases. The CDR3 covers 16 residues. Trimming cost V 5 bases and J 4 bases; bases outside gene matches: 9. CDR1 and CDR2 (germline): SGHTA, FQGTGA. CDR3 DNA sequence: TGTGCCAGCAGCACCCAAGGTCTAGCGGGGGCAGATACGCAGTATTTT. It encodes CASSTQGLAGADTQYF.

The chain is built from TRBV11-2 and TRBJ2-3, with TRBD1 matching over 9 bases. Germline CDR1 is SGHAT and CDR2 is FQNNGV. With V trimmed by 3 bases and J by 3 bases, 7 bases remained unmatched. This CDR3 spans 16 amino acids. CDR3 region: CASSFTTGGLTDTQYF. The CDR3 bases are TGTGCCAGCAGCTTTACGACAGGGGGACTAACAGATACGCAGTATTTT.

CDR3 region: CASSLAGTKAYEQYF. In nucleotides, the CDR3 is TGTGCCAGCAGCTTAGCCGGGACTAAGGCCTACGAGCAGTACTTC. The genes are TRBV7-9 and TRBJ2-7, with 7 bases identical to TRBD2. With 0 bases clipped from V and 2 bases from J, the junction kept 4 bases outside the gene matches. The CDR3 contains 15 residues. CDR1 SEHNR and CDR2 FQNEAQ come from the germline V gene (reference sequence). Full variable domain (missing parts from reference TRBV7-9 and TRBJ2-7): DTGVSQNPRHKITKRGQNVTFRCDPISEHNRLYWYRQTLGQGPEFLTYFQNEAQLEKSRLLSDRFSAERPKGSFSTLEIQRTEQGDSAMYLCASSLAGTKAYEQYFGPGTRLTVT.

The CDR3 DNA reads as TGTGCCAGCACTACTCAGGGAAGCGTGAACACTGAAGCTTTCTTT. Translating gives CASTTQGSVNTEAFF. The chain joins TRBV7-6 to TRBJ1-1, with D maybe TRBD1 (5 bases). The germline V gene encodes CDR1 SGHVS and CDR2 FNYEAQ. V gave up 7 bases and J gave up 0 bases, with 15 bases separating them. The CDR3 totals 15 residues. The full variable domain, with the rest looked up from reference TRBV7-6 and TRBJ1-1, is GAGVSQSPRYKVTKRGQDVALRCDPISGHVSLYWYRQALGQGPEFLTYFNYEAQQDKSGLPNDRFSAERPEGSISTLTIQRTEQRDSAMYRCASTTQGSVNTEAFFGQGTRLTVV.

This clone was picked up a small number of times. The chain is built from TRBV6-6 and TRBJ2-1; 9 bases agree with TRBD1. V lost 4 bases to trimming and J lost 7 bases; unmatched junction nucleotides: 5. Germline lookup yields CDR1 MNHNY and CDR2 SVGAGI (reference sequence). This CDR3 has 14 amino acids. The CDR3 here is CASSLGTGKNEQFF. The CDR3, as DNA: TGTGCCAGCAGTTTGGGGACAGGGAAGAATGAGCAGTTCTTC.

The J gene is TRBJ1-1, the V gene TRBV18; no clear D gene. The CDR3 spans 14 residues. Germline V gene sequence: CDR1 KGHSH, CDR2 LQKENI. V gave up 0 bases and J gave up 6 bases, with 11 bases separating them. The CDR3 coding sequence is TGTGCCAGCTCACCACCGGCGTCTGGCTCTGAAGCTTTCTTT. Protein product: CASSPPASGSEAFF.

The count of this clone is one. The chain carries TRBV4-1 and TRBJ2-2; tentatively, D is TRBD1 (6 bases). The V end lost 5 bases, the J end lost 0 bases, and 13 bases lay between the germline ends. The germline V gene encodes CDR1 MGHRA and CDR2 YSYEKL. This CDR3 has 16 residues. The CDR3 sequence is CASSEQGAANTGELFF. The CDR3 DNA reads TGCGCCAGCAGCGAACAGGGCGCTGCGAACACCGGGGAGCTGTTTTTT.

The rearrangement uses TRBV6-4 and TRBJ2-3; D remains ambiguous. V was pared by 5 bases and J by 4 bases, with 10 bases between. Germline lookup yields CDR1 MRHNA and CDR2 SNTAGT. The CDR3 runs to 13 residues. The CDR3 loop reads CASSKGLPDTQYF. The CDR3 nucleotides are TGTGCCAGCAGTAAAGGGCTTCCAGATACGCAGTATTTT.

V usage is TRBV29-1 and J usage is TRBJ2-7, with D maybe TRBD1 (5 bases). This CDR3 contains 13 residues. Deletions cut 6 bases from V and 4 bases from J, with 16 bases between. Per the germline V gene, CDR1 is SQVTM and CDR2 is ANQGSEA. The CDR3 region has the DNA TGCAGCGTCGCCCTCGGTACAGGTTACGAGCAGTACTTC. Amino acid sequence: CSVALGTGYEQYF.